This TCR beta chain derives from a study of T cells in localized non-small cell lung cancer. This CDR3 region has 17 residues. CDR1 SQVTM and CDR2 ANQGSEA come from the germline V gene. V shed 0 bases and J 6 bases; nucleotides not matched to a gene: 11. Study conclusions and caveats: Uninvolved nearby lung showed the greatest T cell clonality, exceeding that found in tumor. Sequencing, confined to only one tumor region, leaves heterogeneity possible. With higher T cell density in blood came longer overall survival.

Remarks on this clone: Antigen: not known.

TCRdb keeps only in-frame clones here, not all; method: immunoSEQ multiplex PCR. The data contain more than 100,000 clones, approximately 88% of them singletons. The sample in question was peripheral blood, obtained before any cancer treatment. This TCR derives from a female donor older than 55 with stage I lung adenocarcinoma. The chain links TRBV29-1 to TRBJ2-3; 11 bases match TRBD2. The CDR3 DNA sequence: TGCAGCGTTGAAGATCTGTTAGCGGGAGGGCCAAGGGATACGCAGTATTTT. Translation gives CSVEDLLAGGPRDTQYF.